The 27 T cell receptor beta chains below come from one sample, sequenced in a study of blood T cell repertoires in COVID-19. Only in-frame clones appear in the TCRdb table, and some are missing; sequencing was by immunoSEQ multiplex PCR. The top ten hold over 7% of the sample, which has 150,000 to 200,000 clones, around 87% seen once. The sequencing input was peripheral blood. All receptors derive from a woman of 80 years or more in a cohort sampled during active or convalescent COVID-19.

The CDR3 DNA reads as TGTGCCAGCAGCTTATTCCACAGGCCCATCAATCAGCCCCAGCATTTT. Protein sequence: CASSLFHRPINQPQHF. The chain carries TRBV5-4 and TRBJ1-5, with D perhaps matching TRBD1 (5 bases). V shed 2 bases and J shed 3 bases, with 15 bases lying between them. Germline CDR1 reads SGHNT; CDR2 reads YYREEE (reference sequence). The CDR3 extends over 16 amino acids.

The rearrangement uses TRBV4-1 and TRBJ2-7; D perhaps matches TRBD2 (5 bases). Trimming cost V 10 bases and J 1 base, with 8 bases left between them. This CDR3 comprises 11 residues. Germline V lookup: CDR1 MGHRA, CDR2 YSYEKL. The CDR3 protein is CATGSSYEQYF. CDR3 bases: TGCGCCACGGGAAGTTCCTACGAGCAGTACTTC.

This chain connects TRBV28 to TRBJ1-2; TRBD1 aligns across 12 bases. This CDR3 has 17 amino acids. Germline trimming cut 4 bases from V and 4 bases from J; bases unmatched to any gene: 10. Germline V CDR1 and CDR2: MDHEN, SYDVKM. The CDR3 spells CASSSGTGGAVGYGYTF. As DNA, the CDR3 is TGTGCCAGCAGTTCCGGGACAGGGGGCGCAGTTGGCTATGGCTACACCTTC.

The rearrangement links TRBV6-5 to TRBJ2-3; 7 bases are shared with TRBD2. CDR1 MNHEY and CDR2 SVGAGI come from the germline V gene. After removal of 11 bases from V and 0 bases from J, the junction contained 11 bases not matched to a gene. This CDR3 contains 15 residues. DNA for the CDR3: TGTGCCGGAAGGAACCAGCGGGGTAGCACAGATACGCAGTATTTT. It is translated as CAGRNQRGSTDTQYF.

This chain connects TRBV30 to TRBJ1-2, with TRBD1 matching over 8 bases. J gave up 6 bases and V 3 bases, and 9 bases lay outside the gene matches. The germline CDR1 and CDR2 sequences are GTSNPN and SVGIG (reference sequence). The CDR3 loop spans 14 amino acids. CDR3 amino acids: CAWRRQGLGHGYTF. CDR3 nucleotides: TGTGCCTGGAGGAGACAGGGGTTAGGGCATGGCTACACCTTC. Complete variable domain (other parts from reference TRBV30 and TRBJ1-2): SQTIHQWPATLVQPVGSPLSLECTVEGTSNPNLYWYRQAAGRGLQLLFYSVGIGQISSEVPQNLSASRPQDRQFILSSKKLLLSDSGFYLCAWRRQGLGHGYTFGSGTRLTVV.

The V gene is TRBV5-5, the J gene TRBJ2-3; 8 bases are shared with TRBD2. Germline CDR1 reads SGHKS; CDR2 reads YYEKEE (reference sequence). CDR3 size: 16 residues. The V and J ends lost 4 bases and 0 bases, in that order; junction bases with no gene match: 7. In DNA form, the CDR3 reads TGTGCCAGCAGCAGTGCTGCTAGCGGGAGCACAGATACGCAGTATTTT. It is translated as CASSSAASGSTDTQYF.

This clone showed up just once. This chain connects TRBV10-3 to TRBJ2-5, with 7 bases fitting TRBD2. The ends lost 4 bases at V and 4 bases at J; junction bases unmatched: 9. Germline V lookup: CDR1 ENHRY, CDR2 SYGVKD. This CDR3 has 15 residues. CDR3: CAISARGGFRETQYF. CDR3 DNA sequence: TGTGCCATCAGTGCCCGGGGAGGGTTTAGAGAGACCCAGTACTTC.

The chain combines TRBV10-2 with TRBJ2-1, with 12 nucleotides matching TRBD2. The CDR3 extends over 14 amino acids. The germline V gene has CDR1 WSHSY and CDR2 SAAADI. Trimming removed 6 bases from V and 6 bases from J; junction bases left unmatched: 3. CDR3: CASRGLAGSNEQFF. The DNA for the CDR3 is TGCGCCAGCAGAGGACTAGCGGGGTCCAATGAGCAGTTCTTC.

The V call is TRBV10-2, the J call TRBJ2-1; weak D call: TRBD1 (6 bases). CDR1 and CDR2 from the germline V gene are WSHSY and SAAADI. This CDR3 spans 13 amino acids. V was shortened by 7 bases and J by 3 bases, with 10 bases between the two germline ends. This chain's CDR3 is CASNGGFYNEQFF. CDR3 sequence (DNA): TGCGCCAGCAATGGGGGCTTCTACAATGAGCAGTTCTTC.

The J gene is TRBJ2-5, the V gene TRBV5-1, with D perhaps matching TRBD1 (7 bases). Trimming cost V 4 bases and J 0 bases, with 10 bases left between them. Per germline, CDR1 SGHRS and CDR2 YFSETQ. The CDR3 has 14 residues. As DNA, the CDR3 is TGCGCCAGCAGCCGGGGGACAGACCAAGAGACCCAGTACTTC. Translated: CASSRGTDQETQYF.

CDR3 amino acids: CASSLGLAGETGELFF. The CDR3 bases are TGTGCCAGCAGCTTAGGACTAGCGGGGGAGACCGGGGAGCTGTTTTTT. The chain uses TRBV7-2 and TRBJ2-2; TRBD2 matches at 12 bases. The CDR3 contains 16 residues. Germline lookup yields CDR1 SGHTA and CDR2 FQGNSA. After removal of 1 base from V and 5 bases from J, the junction contained 2 bases not matched to a gene.

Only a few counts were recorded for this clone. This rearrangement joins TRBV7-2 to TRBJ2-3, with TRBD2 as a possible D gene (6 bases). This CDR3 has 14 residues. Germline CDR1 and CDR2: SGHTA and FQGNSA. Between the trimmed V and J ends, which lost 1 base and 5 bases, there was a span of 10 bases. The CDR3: CASSLGGAVDTQYF. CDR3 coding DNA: TGTGCCAGCAGCTTAGGCGGGGCGGTAGATACGCAGTATTTT.

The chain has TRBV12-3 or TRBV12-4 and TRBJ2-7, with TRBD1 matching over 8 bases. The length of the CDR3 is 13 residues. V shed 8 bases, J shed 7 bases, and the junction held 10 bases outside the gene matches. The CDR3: CASGKTGGREQYV. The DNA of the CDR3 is TGTGCCAGCGGGAAAACAGGGGGACGGGAGCAGTACGTC.

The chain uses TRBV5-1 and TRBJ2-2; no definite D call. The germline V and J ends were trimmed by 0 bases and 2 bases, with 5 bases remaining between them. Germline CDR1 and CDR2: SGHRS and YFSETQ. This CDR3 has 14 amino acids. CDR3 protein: CASSLGSNTGELFF. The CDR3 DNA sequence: TGCGCCAGCAGCTTGGGCAGTAACACCGGGGAGCTGTTTTTT. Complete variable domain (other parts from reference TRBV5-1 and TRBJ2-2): KAGVTQTPRYLIKTRGQQVTLSCSPISGHRSVSWYQQTPGQGLQFLFEYFSETQRNKGNFPGRFSGRQFSNSRSEMNVSTLELGDSALYLCASSLGSNTGELFFGEGSRLTVL.

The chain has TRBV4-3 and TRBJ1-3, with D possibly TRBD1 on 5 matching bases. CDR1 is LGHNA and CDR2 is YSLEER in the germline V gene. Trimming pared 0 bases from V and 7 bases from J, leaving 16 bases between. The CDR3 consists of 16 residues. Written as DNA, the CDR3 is TGCGCCAGCAGCCAAGAAGAACAGGCCTCTACGAACACCATATATTTT. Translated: CASSQEEQASTNTIYF.

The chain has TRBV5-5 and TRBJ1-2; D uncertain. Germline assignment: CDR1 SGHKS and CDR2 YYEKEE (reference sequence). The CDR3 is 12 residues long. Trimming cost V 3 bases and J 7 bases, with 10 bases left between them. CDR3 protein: CASSSLSSGYTF. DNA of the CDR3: TGTGCCAGCAGCTCCCTTTCTAGTGGCTACACCTTC.

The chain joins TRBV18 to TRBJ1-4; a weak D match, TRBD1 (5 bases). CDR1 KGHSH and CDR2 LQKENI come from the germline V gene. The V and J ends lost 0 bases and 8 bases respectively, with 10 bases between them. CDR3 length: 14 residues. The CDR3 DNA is TGTGCCAGCTCACCACCGGCCAGGGCCGAAAAACTGTTTTTT. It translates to CASSPPARAEKLFF.

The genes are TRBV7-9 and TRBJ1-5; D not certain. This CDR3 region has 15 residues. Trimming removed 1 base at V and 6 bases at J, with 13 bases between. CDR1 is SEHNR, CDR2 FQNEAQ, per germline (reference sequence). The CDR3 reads CASSLVGWEGQPQHF. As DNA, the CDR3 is TGTGCCAGCAGCTTAGTGGGCTGGGAGGGTCAGCCCCAGCATTTT. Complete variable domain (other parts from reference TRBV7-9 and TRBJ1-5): DTGVSQNPRHKITKRGQNVTFRCDPISEHNRLYWYRQTLGQGPEFLTYFQNEAQLEKSRLLSDRFSAERPKGSFSTLEIQRTEQGDSAMYLCASSLVGWEGQPQHFGDGTRLSIL.

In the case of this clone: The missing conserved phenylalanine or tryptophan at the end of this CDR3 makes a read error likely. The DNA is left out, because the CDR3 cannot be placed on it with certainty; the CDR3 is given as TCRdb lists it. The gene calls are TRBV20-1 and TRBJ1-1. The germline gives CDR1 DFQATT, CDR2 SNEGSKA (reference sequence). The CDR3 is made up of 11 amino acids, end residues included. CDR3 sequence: CSARETFGGWV.

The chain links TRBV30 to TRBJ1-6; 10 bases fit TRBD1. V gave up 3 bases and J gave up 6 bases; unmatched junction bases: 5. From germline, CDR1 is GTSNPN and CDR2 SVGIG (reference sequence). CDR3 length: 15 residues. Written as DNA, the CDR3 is TGTGCCTGGAGGACAGGGGGCGCTGGTAATTCACCCCTCCACTTT. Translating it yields CAWRTGGAGNSPLHF.

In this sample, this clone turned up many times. This chain's CDR3 is CASSQTVYSNQPQHF. Written as DNA, the CDR3 is TGTGCCAGCAGCCAGACAGTTTATAGCAATCAGCCCCAGCATTTT. The chain is built from TRBV3-1 (or the pseudogene TRBV3-2) and TRBJ1-5; weak D call: TRBD1 (5 bases). V was cut by 3 bases and J by 0 bases, with 9 bases left in between. The germline V gene has CDR1 LGHDT and CDR2 YNNKEL (reference sequence). CDR3 length equals 15 residues.

DNA for the CDR3: TGTGCCAGCAGCTTGGACCTCCGGACAGGACCGGCAACTAATGAAAAACTGTTTTTT. The encoded protein is CASSLDLRTGPATNEKLFF. The chain is built from TRBV5-4 and TRBJ1-4, with 7 bases matching TRBD1. The J segment lost 0 bases and the V segment lost 0 bases, leaving 11 bases of the junction unmatched. The length of the CDR3 is 19 residues. Germline V gene data show CDR1 as SGHNT and CDR2 as YYREEE (reference sequence).

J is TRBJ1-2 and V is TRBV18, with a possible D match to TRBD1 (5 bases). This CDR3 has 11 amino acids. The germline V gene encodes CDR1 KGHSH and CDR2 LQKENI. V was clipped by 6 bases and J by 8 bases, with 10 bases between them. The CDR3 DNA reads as TGTGCCAGCTCCCCGGGGGACGGCTACACCTTC. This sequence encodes CASSPGDGYTF. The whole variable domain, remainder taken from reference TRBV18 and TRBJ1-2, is NAGVMQNPRHLVRRRGQEARLRCSPMKGHSHVYWYRQLPEEGLKFMVYLQKENIIDESGMPKERFSAEFPKEGPSILRIQQVVRGDSAAYFCASSPGDGYTFGSGTRLTVV.

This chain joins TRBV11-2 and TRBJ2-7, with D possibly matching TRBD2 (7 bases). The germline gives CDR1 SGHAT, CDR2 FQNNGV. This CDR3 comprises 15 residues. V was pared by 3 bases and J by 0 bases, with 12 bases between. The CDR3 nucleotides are TGTGCCAGCAGCTTGAAGGGGGGGCCCTCCTACGAGCAGTACTTC. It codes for CASSLKGGPSYEQYF.

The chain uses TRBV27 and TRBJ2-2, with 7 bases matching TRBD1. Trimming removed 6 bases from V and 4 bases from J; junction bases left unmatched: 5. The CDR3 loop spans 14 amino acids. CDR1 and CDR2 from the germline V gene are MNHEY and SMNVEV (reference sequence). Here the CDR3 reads CASRAGGITGELFF. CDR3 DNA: TGTGCCAGCAGGGCAGGGGGTATCACCGGGGAGCTGTTTTTT.

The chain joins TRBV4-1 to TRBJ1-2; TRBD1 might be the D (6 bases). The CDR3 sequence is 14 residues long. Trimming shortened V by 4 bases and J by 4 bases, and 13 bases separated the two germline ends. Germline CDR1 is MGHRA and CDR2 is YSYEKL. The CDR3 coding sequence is TGCGCCAGCAGCCCCTCGGGGGGCCCCTATGGCTACACCTTC. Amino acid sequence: CASSPSGGPYGYTF.

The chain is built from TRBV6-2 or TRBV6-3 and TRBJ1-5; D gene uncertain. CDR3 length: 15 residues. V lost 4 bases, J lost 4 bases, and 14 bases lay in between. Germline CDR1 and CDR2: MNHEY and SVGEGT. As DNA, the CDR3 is TGTGCCAGCAGTTCCGGGGTCCCGGGGAATCAGCCCCAGCATTTT. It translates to CASSSGVPGNQPQHF.